This T cell receptor beta chain was retrieved from a study of T cell repertoires in cytomegalovirus infection. Study information: Public TCR beta signatures marked donors with CMV infection and the matching HLA. Regarding the study as a whole: What dominated the ex vivo response were HLA-C-restricted CMV-specific TCR beta clonotypes.

In germline, CDR1 is SNHLY, CDR2 FYNNEI. The V end was cut by 2 bases, the J end by 6 bases, with 12 bases between. The CDR3 spans 14 residues. Each CDR3 protein is one row after TCRdb ran MiXCR on the reads. Found here are some 350,000 distinct CDR3 sequences, around 18% of them singletons; the top ten hold around 9.3%. This clonotype appeared a few times. Antigen specificity is unknown. V usage is TRBV2 and J usage is TRBJ2-3; maybe TRBD2 (6 bases). The specimen was PBMCs. The TCR sequence derives from a human donor in good health (CMV status not recorded). Some clones in this sample may be carry-over from other donors' samples. As DNA, the CDR3 is TGTGCCAGCAGTGAAAGAATTAGCGGCGATACGCAGTATTTT. Translating gives CASSERISGDTQYF.